These T cell receptor beta chains were read from a single sample in a study of post-analysis software for immune sequencing data. TCRdb ran MiXCR on the PCR reads and lists one entry per CDR3 protein. The table lists roughly 410,000 distinct CDR3 sequences, approximately 33% of them singletons, with 13% in the top ten. The source material was blood. These receptors were collected from a girl between 10 and 17 years old with multiple sclerosis. CDR3s include the opening cysteine and the closing phenylalanine or tryptophan. Each record gives: clone size, D gene, J gene, V gene, CDR3 protein, CDR3 DNA. A D gene is named only where the DNA matches it firmly. Clone sizes are given selectively: once, few, many, or a class where the clone is expanded.

clone size: -; D gene: -; J gene: TRBJ2-5; V gene: TRBV5-1; CDR3 protein: CASTPWAGPQETQYF; CDR3 DNA: TGCGCCAGCACACCCTGGGCAGGGCCACAAGAGACCCAGTACTTC
clone size: -; D gene: -; J gene: TRBJ1-1; V gene: TRBV12-3/TRBV12-4; CDR3 protein: CASSLGSGALNTEAFF; CDR3 DNA: TGTGCCAGCAGTTTAGGGTCGGGCGCCTTGAACACTGAAGCTTTCTTT
clone size: -; D gene: TRBD1; J gene: TRBJ1-2; V gene: TRBV12-3/TRBV12-4; CDR3 protein: CASSPTGALSGYTF; CDR3 DNA: TGTGCCAGCAGTCCAACAGGGGCCTTGAGTGGCTACACCTTC
clone size: -; D gene: TRBD1; J gene: TRBJ2-1; V gene: TRBV12-3/TRBV12-4; CDR3 protein: CASSPSGQGFGEQFF; CDR3 DNA: TGTGCCAGCAGTCCTAGCGGACAGGGGTTCGGTGAGCAGTTCTTC
clone size: -; D gene: TRBD1; J gene: TRBJ2-1; V gene: TRBV6-2/TRBV6-3; CDR3 protein: CASSYYGQVYNEQFF; CDR3 DNA: TGTGCCAGCAGTTACTATGGACAGGTCTACAATGAGCAGTTCTTC
clone size: -; D gene: TRBD2; J gene: TRBJ2-1; V gene: TRBV12-3/TRBV12-4; CDR3 protein: CASSPAGASYNEQFF; CDR3 DNA: TGTGCCAGCAGTCCAGCGGGGGCCAGCTACAATGAGCAGTTCTTC
clone size: few; D gene: TRBD2; J gene: TRBJ2-7; V gene: TRBV29-1; CDR3 protein: CSVSGLAGAYEQYF; CDR3 DNA: TGCAGCGTTTCCGGACTAGCGGGGGCTTACGAGCAGTACTTC
clone size: -; D gene: -; J gene: TRBJ1-2; V gene: TRBV29-1; CDR3 protein: CSVEGGWGGYTF; CDR3 DNA: TGCAGCGTTGAAGGGGGTTGGGGTGGCTACACCTTC
clone size: -; D gene: -; J gene: TRBJ1-4; V gene: TRBV18; CDR3 protein: CASSPGGGATNEKLFF; CDR3 DNA: TGTGCCAGCTCACCGGGCGGAGGTGCAACTAATGAAAAACTGTTTTTT
clone size: -; D gene: TRBD1; J gene: TRBJ2-5; V gene: TRBV20-1; CDR3 protein: CSASGTGSQETQYF; CDR3 DNA: TGCAGTGCTAGCGGGACAGGGAGTCAAGAGACCCAGTACTTC
clone size: -; D gene: -; J gene: TRBJ1-5; V gene: TRBV12-3/TRBV12-4; CDR3 protein: CASIRGPDSNQPQHF; CDR3 DNA: TGTGCCAGCATCCGGGGACCGGATAGCAATCAGCCCCAGCATTTT
clone size: few; D gene: -; J gene: TRBJ1-2; V gene: TRBV29-1; CDR3 protein: CSAKTGYGYTF; CDR3 DNA: TGCAGCGCGAAGACGGGATATGGCTACACCTTC
clone size: -; D gene: TRBD2; J gene: TRBJ2-1; V gene: TRBV12-5; CDR3 protein: CASGLLGAGGGNEQFF; CDR3 DNA: TGTGCTAGTGGCCTCCTTGGAGCGGGGGGGGGCAATGAGCAGTTCTTC
clone size: few; D gene: -; J gene: TRBJ2-7; V gene: TRBV29-1; CDR3 protein: CSVEGAGEQYF; CDR3 DNA: TGCAGCGTTGAAGGCGCGGGGGAGCAGTACTTC
clone size: few; D gene: -; J gene: TRBJ2-5; V gene: TRBV3-1; CDR3 protein: CASSQEALEFQETQYF; CDR3 DNA: TGTGCCAGCAGCCAAGAAGCGCTAGAATTCCAAGAGACCCAGTACTTC
clone size: -; D gene: -; J gene: TRBJ2-7; V gene: TRBV12-3/TRBV12-4; CDR3 protein: CASSLRTTYEQYF; CDR3 DNA: TGTGCCAGCAGTTTGAGGACAACCTACGAGCAGTACTTC
clone size: -; D gene: TRBD1; J gene: TRBJ1-1; V gene: TRBV6-2/TRBV6-3; CDR3 protein: CASTPPNRGFTEAFF; CDR3 DNA: TGTGCCAGCACCCCACCCAACAGGGGGTTCACTGAAGCTTTCTTT
clone size: -; D gene: -; J gene: TRBJ1-5; V gene: TRBV4-1; CDR3 protein: CASSQEGTISNQPQHF; CDR3 DNA: TGCGCCAGCAGCCAAGAAGGCACTATTAGCAATCAGCCCCAGCATTTT
clone size: few; D gene: TRBD1; J gene: TRBJ1-2; V gene: TRBV7-9; CDR3 protein: CASSLHSGQGSYGYTF; CDR3 DNA: TGTGCCAGCAGCTTACACTCCGGACAGGGCTCTTATGGCTACACCTTC
clone size: -; D gene: TRBD1; J gene: TRBJ2-3; V gene: TRBV6-6; CDR3 protein: CASRAPDREAQYF; CDR3 DNA: TGTGCCAGCAGGGCCCCGGACAGGGAGGCGCAGTATTTT
clone size: few; D gene: -; J gene: TRBJ2-7; V gene: TRBV20-1; CDR3 protein: CSASLGEYEQYF; CDR3 DNA: TGCAGTGCTAGCCTAGGAGAGTACGAGCAGTACTTC
clone size: few; D gene: -; J gene: TRBJ1-1; V gene: TRBV10-3; CDR3 protein: CAISGMWGEANTEAFF; CDR3 DNA: TGTGCCATCAGTGGAATGTGGGGAGAGGCGAACACTGAAGCTTTCTTT
clone size: few; D gene: -; J gene: TRBJ2-5; V gene: TRBV30; CDR3 protein: CAWARVGTQYF; CDR3 DNA: TGTGCCTGGGCGCGAGTGGGGACCCAGTACTTC
clone size: few; D gene: TRBD1; J gene: TRBJ2-7; V gene: TRBV5-1; CDR3 protein: CASRSFSGTGTYEQYF; CDR3 DNA: TGCGCCAGCAGATCTTTCTCCGGGACAGGGACCTACGAGCAGTACTTC
clone size: few; D gene: -; J gene: TRBJ1-2; V gene: TRBV29-1; CDR3 protein: CSIGGVTNYGYTF; CDR3 DNA: TGCAGCATTGGCGGTGTTACTAACTATGGCTACACCTTC
clone size: -; D gene: -; J gene: TRBJ2-7; V gene: TRBV5-1; CDR3 protein: CASSLGTGAKYEQYF; CDR3 DNA: TGCGCCAGCAGCTTGGGGACTGGGGCTAAATACGAGCAGTACTTC
clone size: -; D gene: -; J gene: TRBJ2-5; V gene: TRBV29-1; CDR3 protein: CSVVDTQETQYF; CDR3 DNA: TGCAGCGTCGTGGACACACAAGAGACCCAGTACTTC
clone size: few; D gene: -; J gene: TRBJ1-2; V gene: TRBV5-1; CDR3 protein: CASSPDGANYGYTF; CDR3 DNA: TGCGCCAGCAGCCCCGACGGAGCTAACTATGGCTACACCTTC
clone size: few; D gene: -; J gene: TRBJ2-5; V gene: TRBV12-3/TRBV12-4; CDR3 protein: CASSAGPTKETQYF; CDR3 DNA: TGTGCCAGCAGTGCCGGGCCCACAAAGGAGACCCAGTACTTC
clone size: -; D gene: TRBD1; J gene: TRBJ1-2; V gene: TRBV10-3; CDR3 protein: CAISDWDRANYGYTF; CDR3 DNA: TGTGCCATCAGTGATTGGGACAGGGCTAACTATGGCTACACCTTC
clone size: -; D gene: -; J gene: TRBJ2-1; V gene: TRBV7-8; CDR3 protein: CASSLGGRSSYNEQFF; CDR3 DNA: TGTGCCAGCAGCTTAGGAGGCAGGAGCTCCTACAATGAGCAGTTCTTC
clone size: -; D gene: -; J gene: TRBJ1-6; V gene: TRBV6-5; CDR3 protein: CASRRQQGWNSPLHF; CDR3 DNA: TGTGCCAGCAGACGACAACAGGGTTGGAATTCACCCCTCCACTTT